This TCR beta chain stems from a study of blood T cell repertoires in COVID-19. Overall study context: The study drew acute and convalescent COVID-19 samples from the United States, Italy and Spain.

CDR1 is SGHTA and CDR2 is FQGNSA in the germline V gene. CDR3 size: 12 residues. The V gene lost 5 bases and the J gene lost 7 bases, with 11 bases spanning the gap. The study drew participants aged roughly 18 to 95 years from fewer than 30 US areas. Each participant's cohort was designated according to participant-reported clinical history. Original handling: From reference gene primer amplification, estimates of nucleated cell counts were derived. The method was immunoSEQ multiplex PCR; TCRdb's version includes in-frame clones alone and lacks a portion of them. The D gene and trimming were derived from the DNA, and the V and J assignments and clone size from that table. Of about 430,000 clones detected, approximately 91% appear once; the ten largest clones hold 1.2% to 1.5%.

The TCR comes from a young woman who had been exposed to COVID-19. What was sequenced was PBMCs or T cells enriched from blood (not recorded which). The rearrangement joins TRBV7-2 to TRBJ2-5; TRBD2 might be the D (5 bases). The CDR3 bases are TGTGCCAGCAGCCACGAACGGGGGACCCAGTACTTC. Translated, it gives CASSHERGTQYF.